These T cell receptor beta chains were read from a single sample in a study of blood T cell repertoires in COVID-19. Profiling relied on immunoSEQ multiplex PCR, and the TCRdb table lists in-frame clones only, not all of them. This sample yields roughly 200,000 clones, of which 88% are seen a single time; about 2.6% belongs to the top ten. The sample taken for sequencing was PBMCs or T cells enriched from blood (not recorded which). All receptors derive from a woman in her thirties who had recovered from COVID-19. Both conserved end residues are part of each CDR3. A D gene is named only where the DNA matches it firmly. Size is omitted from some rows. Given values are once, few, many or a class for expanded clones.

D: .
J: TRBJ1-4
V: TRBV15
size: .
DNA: TGTGCCACCAGCATCAGGGGTAATGAAAAACTGTTTTTT
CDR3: CATSIRGNEKLFF

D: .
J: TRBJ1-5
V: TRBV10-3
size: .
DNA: TGTGCCATCAGTGAGTCGCCAGATAGCAATCAGCCCCAGCATTTT
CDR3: CAISESPDSNQPQHF

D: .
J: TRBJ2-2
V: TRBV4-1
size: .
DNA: TGCGCCAGCAGCCAACATGACGGAAGGGGCGGGGAGCTGTTTTTT
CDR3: CASSQHDGRGGELFF

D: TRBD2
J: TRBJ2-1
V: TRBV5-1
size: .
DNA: TGCGCCAGCAGCTTGAGCGGGGGGTTAAATGAGCAGTTCTTC
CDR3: CASSLSGGLNEQFF

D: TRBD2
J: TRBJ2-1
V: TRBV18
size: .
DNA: TGTGCCAGCTCACCACCGGGACTAGGGGGCTACAATGAGCAGTTCTTC
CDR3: CASSPPGLGGYNEQFF

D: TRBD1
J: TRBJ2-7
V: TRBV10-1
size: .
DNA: TGCGCCAGCAAGGGGACAGGAAAAGTCTACGAGCAGTACTTC
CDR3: CASKGTGKVYEQYF

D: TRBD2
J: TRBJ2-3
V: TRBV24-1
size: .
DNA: TGTGCCACCAGTGATCCGGGACTAGCAGGCACAGATACGCAGTATTTT
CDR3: CATSDPGLAGTDTQYF

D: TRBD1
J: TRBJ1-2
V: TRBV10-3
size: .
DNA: TGTGCCATCAGTGAGACGGGACAGGGGTCCTATGGCTACACCTTC
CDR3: CAISETGQGSYGYTF

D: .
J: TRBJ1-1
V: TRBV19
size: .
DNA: TGTGCCAGTAGAGATAGGGGCGCGGCCAACACTGAAGCTTTCTTT
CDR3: CASRDRGAANTEAFF

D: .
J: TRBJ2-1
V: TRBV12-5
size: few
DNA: TGTGCTAGTAGAGACGGGGGTTCGAGCTCCTACAATGAGCAGTTCTTC
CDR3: CASRDGGSSSYNEQFF

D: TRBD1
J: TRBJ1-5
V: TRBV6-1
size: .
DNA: TGTGCCAGCAGTGAAAGACAGGGCCAGCATTTT
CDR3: CASSERQGQHF

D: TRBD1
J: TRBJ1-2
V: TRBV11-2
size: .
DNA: TGTGCCAGCAGCCCAGGGGGCTTAGGTGGCTACACCTTC
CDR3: CASSPGGLGGYTF

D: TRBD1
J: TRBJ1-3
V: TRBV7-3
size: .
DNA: TGTGCCAGCAGCTTAACATTCGGCGACAGGGGCAACACCATATATTTT
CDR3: CASSLTFGDRGNTIYF

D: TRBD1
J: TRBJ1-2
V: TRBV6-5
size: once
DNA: TGTGCCAGCAGTTATACAGGGGCCTATGGCTACACCTTC
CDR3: CASSYTGAYGYTF

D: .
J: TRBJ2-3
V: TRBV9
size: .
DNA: TGTGCCAGCAGCCCCGCAGGGAGGGGGGGGGCAGATACGCAGTATTTT
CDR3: CASSPAGRGGADTQYF

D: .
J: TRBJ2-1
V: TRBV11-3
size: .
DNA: TGTGCCAGCAGCGGCGGGGGCCTTTACAATGAGCAGTTCTTC
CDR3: CASSGGGLYNEQFF

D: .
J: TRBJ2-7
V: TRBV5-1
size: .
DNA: TGCGCCAGCAGCGCCCGCGGGTACGAGCAGTACTTC
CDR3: CASSARGYEQYF

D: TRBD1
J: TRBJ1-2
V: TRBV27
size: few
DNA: TGTGCCAGCAGTCTCGGGACAGATTATGGCTACACCTTC
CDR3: CASSLGTDYGYTF

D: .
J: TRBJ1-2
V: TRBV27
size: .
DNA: TGTGCCAGCAGTTTAGTGGGGGCGCGGGGCTACACCTTC
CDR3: CASSLVGARGYTF

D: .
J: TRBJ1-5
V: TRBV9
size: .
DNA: TGTGCCAGCAGCAGAGGGGGTAGCAATCAGCCCCAGCATTTT
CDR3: CASSRGGSNQPQHF

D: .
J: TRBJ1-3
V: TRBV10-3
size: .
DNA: TGTGCCATCAGTGCACCGGGGTCTGGAAACACCATATATTTT
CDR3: CAISAPGSGNTIYF

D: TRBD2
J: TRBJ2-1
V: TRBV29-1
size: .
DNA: TGCAGCAAGACTAGCGGCGGACGGGAGCAGTTCTTC
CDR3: CSKTSGGREQFF

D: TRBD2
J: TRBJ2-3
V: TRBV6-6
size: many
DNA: TGTGCCAGCAGTTCCCGGGACTACACAATCACAGATACGCAGTATTTT
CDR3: CASSSRDYTITDTQYF

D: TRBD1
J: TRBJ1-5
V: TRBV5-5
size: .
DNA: TGTGCCAGCAGCAACCGACAGGGGTTCAATCAGCCCCAGCATTTT
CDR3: CASSNRQGFNQPQHF

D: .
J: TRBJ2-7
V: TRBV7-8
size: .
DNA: TGTGCCAGCAGCTTAGTAACTAGCTCCTACGAGCAGTACTTC
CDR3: CASSLVTSSYEQYF

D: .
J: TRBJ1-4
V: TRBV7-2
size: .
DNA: TGTGCCAGCAGCTTAATGGCGGGGAGTGATGAAAAACTGTTTTTT
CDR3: CASSLMAGSDEKLFF

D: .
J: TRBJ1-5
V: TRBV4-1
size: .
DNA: TGCGCCAGCAGCCAAGGGGGGGTCGGGCAGCCCCAGCATTTT
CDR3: CASSQGGVGQPQHF

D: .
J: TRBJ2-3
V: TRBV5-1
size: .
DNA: TGCGCCAGCAGAGCAGGGGACACAGATACGCAGTATTTT
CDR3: CASRAGDTDTQYF

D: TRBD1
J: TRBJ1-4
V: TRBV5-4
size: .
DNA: TGTGCCAGCAGCACGGGACAGGAGGTTGAAAAACTGTTTTTT
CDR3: CASSTGQEVEKLFF

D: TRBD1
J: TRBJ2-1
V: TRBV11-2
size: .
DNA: TGTGCCAGCAGCTTAGATCGTCCTTTTGGGGACAGGTTGTTACATGAGCAGTTCTTC
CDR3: CASSLDRPFGDRLLHEQFF

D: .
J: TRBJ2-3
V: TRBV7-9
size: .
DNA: TGTGCCAGCAGCTTAGCTGCAGGGGGCACAGATACGCAGTATTTT
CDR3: CASSLAAGGTDTQYF

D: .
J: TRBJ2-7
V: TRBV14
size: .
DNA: TGTGCCAGCAACGATCAGTCGTCCTACGAGCAGTACTTC
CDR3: CASNDQSSYEQYF

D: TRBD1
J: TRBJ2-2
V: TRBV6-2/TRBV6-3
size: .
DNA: TGTGCCAGCAGTACCGACAGGGTTGTGGCCGGGGAGCTGTTTTTT
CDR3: CASSTDRVVAGELFF

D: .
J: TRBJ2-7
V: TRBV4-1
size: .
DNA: TGCGCCAGCAGCCAAGCACAGAAGTCCTACGAGCAGTACTTC
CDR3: CASSQAQKSYEQYF

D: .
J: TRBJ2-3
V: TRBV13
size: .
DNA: TGTGCCAGCAGCTTCTATCTCCCAGACGGGGAAAGTACAGATACGCAGTATTTT
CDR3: CASSFYLPDGESTDTQYF

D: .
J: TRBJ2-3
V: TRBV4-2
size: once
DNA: TGTGCCAGCAGCCAAGATCGGTGGGGCCGCACCGCAGATACGCAGTATTTT
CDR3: CASSQDRWGRTADTQYF

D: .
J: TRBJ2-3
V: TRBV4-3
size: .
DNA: TGCGCCAGCAGCCGGGAGCGAACAGATACGCAGTATTTT
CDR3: CASSRERTDTQYF

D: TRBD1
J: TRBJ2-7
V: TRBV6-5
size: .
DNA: TGTGCCAGCAGTATCGGGACAGAATCCCTTTACGAGCAGTACTTC
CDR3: CASSIGTESLYEQYF